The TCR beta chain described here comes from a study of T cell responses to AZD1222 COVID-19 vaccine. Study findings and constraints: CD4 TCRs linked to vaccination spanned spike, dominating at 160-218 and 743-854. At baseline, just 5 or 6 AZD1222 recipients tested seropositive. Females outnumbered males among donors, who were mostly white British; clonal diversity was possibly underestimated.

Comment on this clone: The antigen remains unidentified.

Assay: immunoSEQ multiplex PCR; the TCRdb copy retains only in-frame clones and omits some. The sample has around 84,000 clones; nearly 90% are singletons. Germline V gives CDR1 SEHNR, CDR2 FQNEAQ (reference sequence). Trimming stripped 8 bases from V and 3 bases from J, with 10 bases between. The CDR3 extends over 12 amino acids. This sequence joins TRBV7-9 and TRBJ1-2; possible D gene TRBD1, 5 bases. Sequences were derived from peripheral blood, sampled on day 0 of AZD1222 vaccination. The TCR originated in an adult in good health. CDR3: CASWGTDYGYTF. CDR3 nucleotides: TGTGCCAGCTGGGGGACGGACTATGGCTACACCTTC.